These 16 T cell receptor beta chains share one sample of origin, sequenced in a study of control samples from healthy donors and cancer patients. Sequencing used immunoSEQ multiplex PCR; TCRdb keeps in-frame clones, though not all of them. This table has under 95,000 clones, roughly nine tenths appearing once. Input material: blood. Receptors originate from a woman aged 25 to 39 in good health.

The chain combines TRBV7-6 with TRBJ1-2; D is undetermined. Germline CDR1 SGHVS, CDR2 FNYEAQ. With 5 bases removed from V and 2 bases from J, the gap between germline ends came to 9 bases. The CDR3 covers 13 residues. CDR3 sequence (DNA): TGTGCCAGCAGCCCGACGGGGAACTATGGCTACACCTTC. Translation gives CASSPTGNYGYTF.

V usage is TRBV2 and J usage is TRBJ1-5; unclear D gene. The CDR3 loop spans 12 amino acids. The ends were cut back, 3 bases at V and 8 bases at J, with 8 bases in the middle. Germline CDR1 is SNHLY and CDR2 is FYNNEI. The CDR3 DNA is TGTGCCAGCAGTGATGAGATAAAGCCCCAGCATTTT. This translates into CASSDEIKPQHF.

The rearrangement uses TRBV12-5 and TRBJ1-1; D is possibly TRBD1 (6 bases). Trimming left V 7 bases short and J 8 bases short, with 14 bases between. Germline-derived CDR1 and CDR2 are LGHNT and FRNRAP. The CDR3 totals 12 residues. The CDR3 sequence is CASATRGGEAFF. The CDR3 DNA follows: TGTGCTAGTGCAACGAGGGGGGGAGAAGCTTTCTTT.

This clone was counted between two and nine times. The rearrangement joins TRBV28 to TRBJ1-2; no clear D. From germline, CDR1 is MDHEN and CDR2 SYDVKM. The germline V and J ends were trimmed by 7 bases and 4 bases, with 22 bases remaining between them. CDR3 length: 16 residues. The CDR3 DNA reads TGTGCCAGCAACGGCCTCAACAAAGGGTTTACCTATGGCTACACCTTC. Protein sequence: CASNGLNKGFTYGYTF.

In DNA form, the CDR3 reads TGTGCCAGCAGTGAAGGCCTCTTAAATTCACCCCTCCACTTT. Translation gives CASSEGLLNSPLHF. The V gene is TRBV25-1, the J gene TRBJ1-6, with D unclear. CDR3 size: 14 residues. Germline V gives CDR1 MGHDK, CDR2 SYGVNS. Trimming removed 2 bases from V and 7 bases from J, with 9 bases in between. Together with reference TRBV25-1 and TRBJ1-6, the CDR3 gives the full variable domain: EADIYQTPRYLVIGTGKKITLECSQTMGHDKMYWYQQDPGMELHLIHYSYGVNSTEKGDLSSESTVSRIRTEHFPLTLESARPSHTSQYLCASSEGLLNSPLHFGNGTRLTVT.

V gene TRBV2 combines with J gene TRBJ2-5; no definite D call. In germline, CDR1 is SNHLY, CDR2 FYNNEI. V was pared by 5 bases and J by 4 bases, with 5 bases between. The CDR3 contains 11 residues. CDR3 sequence: CASSFLETQYF. The CDR3 DNA reads as TGTGCCAGCAGTTTTTTAGAGACCCAGTACTTC.

The chain has TRBV10-2 and TRBJ2-7; no firm D call. The CDR3 is 13 residues long. Trimming removed 4 bases from V and 3 bases from J, with 10 bases in between. The germline V gene encodes CDR1 WSHSY and CDR2 SAAADI. This chain's CDR3 is CASSASGSYEQYF. CDR3 sequence (DNA): TGCGCCAGCAGTGCATCTGGCAGCTACGAGCAGTACTTC.

The CDR3 DNA reads as TGTGCCAGCAGTGGTACAGGGGTTCTCAATCAGCCCCAGCATTTT. This sequence encodes CASSGTGVLNQPQHF. V usage is TRBV25-1 and J usage is TRBJ1-5; the match to TRBD1 covers 7 bases. The ends lost 4 bases at V and 3 bases at J; junction bases unmatched: 6. The CDR3 has 15 amino acids. The germline gives CDR1 MGHDK, CDR2 SYGVNS.

The chain employs TRBV11-2 and TRBJ2-2, with 7 bases lining up with TRBD1. The CDR3 runs 15 residues. The germline CDR1 and CDR2 sequences are SGHAT and FQNNGV. V trimming: 3 bases; J trimming: 9 bases; junction bases outside the gene matches: 10. CDR3 sequence: CASSLTQGSGRELFF. In DNA, the CDR3 is TGTGCCAGCAGCTTGACACAGGGGTCCGGTAGGGAGCTGTTTTTT.

The chain carries TRBV13 and TRBJ1-2; 7 bases match TRBD1. The CDR3 extends over 14 amino acids. Germline CDR1 reads PRHDT; CDR2 reads FYEKMQ (reference sequence). The J segment lost 4 bases and the V segment lost 4 bases, leaving 6 bases of the junction unmatched. The CDR3 sequence: CASSSRQGSYGYTF. In DNA, the CDR3 is TGTGCCAGCAGCTCCCGACAGGGTTCCTATGGCTACACCTTC.

This clone was detected a few times. The rearrangement uses TRBV2 and TRBJ1-2; TRBD1 aligns across 10 bases. V lost 7 bases, J lost 4 bases, and 6 bases stayed unmatched. Germline-derived CDR1 and CDR2 are SNHLY and FYNNEI. The CDR3 runs 14 residues. This CDR3 reads CASTTWTGGYGYTF. The CDR3 nucleotides are TGTGCCAGCACTACTTGGACAGGGGGCTATGGCTACACCTTC.

The chain couples TRBV6-5 to TRBJ1-1; D not certain. The CDR3 has 11 amino acids. CDR1 is MNHEY and CDR2 is SVGAGI in the germline V gene. The V end lost 2 bases, the J end lost 4 bases, and 2 bases lay between the germline ends. DNA of the CDR3: TGTGCCAGCAGTTACCGCACTGAAGCTTTCTTT. Its translation is CASSYRTEAFF.

The V call is TRBV20-1, the J call TRBJ1-6; a possible D gene is TRBD1 (5 bases). The CDR3 extends over 11 amino acids. V lost 4 bases to trimming and J lost 14 bases, with 12 bases between them. CDR1 and CDR2 (germline): DFQATT, SNEGSKA (reference sequence). CDR3 region: CSAKDGTSLHF. CDR3 sequence (DNA): TGCAGTGCTAAGGACGGGACCTCCCTCCACTTT.

This clone appeared a single time. CDR3 nucleotides: TGTGCCAGAGCCCCAGGGGAGACCCAGTACTTC. It encodes CARAPGETQYF. The V gene is TRBV2, the J gene TRBJ2-5; TRBD1 might be the D (5 bases). Trimming left V 9 bases short and J 5 bases short, with 10 bases between. Germline V lookup: CDR1 SNHLY, CDR2 FYNNEI. CDR3 length: 11 residues. Complete variable domain (other parts from reference TRBV2 and TRBJ2-5): EPEVTQTPSHQVTQMGQEVILRCVPISNHLYFYWYRQILGQKVEFLVSFYNNEISEKSEIFDDQFSVERPDGSNFTLKIRSTKLEDSAMYFCARAPGETQYFGPGTRLLVL.

This rearrangement joins TRBV6-1 to TRBJ1-2; tentative D call: TRBD1 (6 bases). This CDR3 is 13 amino acids long. V was cut by 2 bases and J by 8 bases, with 12 bases left in between. Germline lookup yields CDR1 MNHNS and CDR2 SASEGT. The CDR3 DNA sequence: TGTGCCAGCAGTGAATCGGACAGTGAAGGCTACACCTTC. Its translation: CASSESDSEGYTF.

V gene TRBV7-6 combines with J gene TRBJ1-3; no clear D gene. Trimming took 5 bases from V and 0 from J, leaving 17 bases between them. CDR1 and CDR2 from the germline V gene are SGHVS and FNYEAQ. This CDR3 comprises 17 residues. The CDR3 reads CASSGSVYGNSGNTIYF. The CDR3 DNA reads TGTGCCAGCAGCGGTAGCGTCTACGGCAACTCTGGAAACACCATATATTTT.